This T cell receptor (beta chain) appears in the sequencing data of a study of blood T cell repertoires in COVID-19. Study-level information: The origin of the acute and convalescent COVID-19 samples was the United States, Italy and Spain. T cells, B-cell-depleted T cells, or PBMCs supplied cDNA or gDNA.

Data came from immunoSEQ multiplex PCR; TCRdb stores just in-frame clones and leaves some out. This table holds some 180,000 clones, 80% to 90% found once. Seattle's enrolled individuals joined amid active infection and were then monitored longitudinally. This clone was detected only once. The CDR3 is 16 amino acids. Unmatched junction bases numbered 10, after V lost 4 bases and J lost 5 bases. Germline V lookup: CDR1 SGHKS, CDR2 YYEKEE (reference sequence). The clonotype was recovered from a woman at least 80 years old with COVID-19, enrolled during active disease. The chain has TRBV5-5 and TRBJ2-2; 8 nucleotides line up with TRBD1. Sequenced input: peripheral blood. The CDR3 DNA sequence: TGTGCCAGCAGCCTAGGCCCCCAGGGGGCAACCGGGGAGCTGTTTTTT. It is translated as CASSLGPQGATGELFF.